The 24 T cell receptor beta chains in this list originate from one sample, sequenced in a study of blood T cells in healthy people across ages. A second PCR, run for roughly 7 to 12 cycles, used a sample-barcoded 5' primer plus a J-beta primer mix. Using its own MiXCR run on the 5' RACE reads, TCRdb lists one record per CDR3 protein. The data hold approximately 700,000 distinct CDR3 sequences, with 32% observed a single time. Sample: blood. The receptors come from a woman aged 80 or older in good health.

This chain joins TRBV6-1 and TRBJ1-2; D may be TRBD1 (5 bases). Germline lookup yields CDR1 MNHNS and CDR2 SASEGT. V lost 2 bases to trimming and J lost 2 bases, with 15 bases between them. CDR3 length: 16 residues. Here the CDR3 DNA reads TGTGCCAGCAGTGAATTAATTGGGGGATTCAACTATGGCTACACCTTC. Its protein product is CASSELIGGFNYGYTF.

This clonotype was counted at least ten times. The J gene is TRBJ2-1, the V gene TRBV7-9, with 9 bases fitting TRBD1. This CDR3 has 15 residues. CDR1 is SEHNR, CDR2 FQNEAQ, per germline (reference sequence). The J segment lost 7 bases and the V segment lost 0 bases, leaving 4 bases of the junction unmatched. DNA of the CDR3: TGTGCCAGCAGCTTAGCTGGGACAGGGCTTAATGAGCAGTTCTTC. It translates to CASSLAGTGLNEQFF.

This clonotype occurred many times. The rearrangement links TRBV7-2 to TRBJ2-3, with D possibly called TRBD1 or TRBD2 (6 bases each). The ends were cut back, 3 bases at V and 2 bases at J, with 12 bases in the middle. This CDR3 is 15 amino acids long. CDR1 is SGHTA, CDR2 FQGNSA, per germline. CDR3 protein: CASSFRGLNTDTQYF. The CDR3 DNA follows: TGTGCCAGCAGCTTCCGGGGGCTCAACACAGATACGCAGTATTTT.

This clonotype was found many times. The chain joins TRBV30 to TRBJ2-4, with D hard to call. The V end was cut by 1 base, the J end by 3 bases, with 13 bases between. Germline V gene sequence: CDR1 GTSNPN, CDR2 SVGIG (reference sequence). The CDR3 covers 15 residues. The CDR3 region is CAWSASVHNKNIQYF. DNA for the CDR3: TGTGCCTGGAGTGCTTCGGTACATAACAAAAACATTCAGTACTTC.

The J gene is TRBJ1-4, the V gene TRBV20-1; D possibly corresponds to TRBD1 (6 bases). Trimming removed 1 base at V and 8 bases at J, with 11 bases between. Germline V gene data show CDR1 as DFQATT and CDR2 as SNEGSKA (reference sequence). The CDR3 runs to 13 residues. The CDR3 DNA reads as TGCAGTGCTAGAGGGGGGGCTGGGGAAAAACTGTTTTTT. Translation: CSARGGAGEKLFF.

In this sample, this clonotype turned up a few times. The chain employs TRBV2 and TRBJ2-1; TRBD2 agrees at 11 bases. The junction had 9 bases not matched to a gene; V was cut back by 4 bases and J by 1 base. CDR1 is SNHLY, CDR2 FYNNEI, per germline. This CDR3 comprises 18 residues. CDR3 sequence reads: CASSGGLAGGLSYNEQFF. As DNA, the CDR3 is TGTGCCAGCAGTGGTGGGCTAGCGGGGGGTCTTTCCTACAATGAGCAGTTCTTC.

This clonotype was detected only a few times. This sequence joins TRBV19 and TRBJ2-3; tentatively, D is TRBD1 or TRBD2 (7 bases each). This CDR3 has 15 amino acids. The germline V and J ends were trimmed by 5 bases and 3 bases, with 15 bases remaining between them. Germline V gene lookup returns CDR1 LNHDA and CDR2 SQIVND (reference sequence). The DNA of the CDR3 is TGTGCCAGTAGTCCCCAGGGGGGGGCGACAGATACGCAGTATTTT. This translates into CASSPQGGATDTQYF.

Ten or more counts support this clonotype. V gene TRBV4-3 combines with J gene TRBJ2-1; TRBD1 agrees at 10 bases. With V trimmed by 3 bases and J by 8 bases, 7 bases remained unmatched. CDR1 LGHNA and CDR2 YSLEER come from the germline V gene. The CDR3 totals 15 residues. The CDR3 sequence: CASSHETGGIDEQFF. The CDR3, as DNA: TGCGCCAGCAGCCATGAGACAGGGGGCATCGATGAGCAGTTCTTC.

Points on this clonotype: Given a much more abundant clone one base away, this may be a read error. This chain links TRBV11-2 with TRBJ2-1; possibly TRBD1 for D (5 bases). This CDR3 comprises 12 residues. CDR1 and CDR2 from the germline V gene are SGHAT and FQNNGV. CDR3 DNA sequence: TGTACCAGCAGCTTTACAGGCGCTACTGAGTTCTTC. It translates to CTSSFTGATEFF.

This chain connects TRBV11-1 to TRBJ1-2; the D is unclear. Per the germline V gene, CDR1 is SGHAT and CDR2 is FQDESV (reference sequence). The V and J ends lost 5 bases and 9 bases respectively, with 19 bases between them. The CDR3 spans 14 residues. The CDR3 here is CASSQEATPGSYTF. CDR3 nucleotides: TGTGCCAGCAGCCAAGAGGCGACACCGGGGAGCTACACCTTC. Using reference TRBV11-1 and TRBJ1-2 for the parts outside the CDR3, the full variable domain is EAEVAQSPRYKITEKSQAVAFWCDPISGHATLYWYRQILGQGPELLVQFQDESVVDDSQLPKDRFSAERLKGVDSTLKIQPAELGDSAMYLCASSQEATPGSYTFGSGTRLTVV.

This clonotype was picked up many times. The chain links TRBV28 to TRBJ2-5, with 10 bases aligning to TRBD1. The CDR3 consists of 13 residues. The germline gives CDR1 MDHEN, CDR2 SYDVKM. Losses at the gene ends were 10 bases for V and 11 bases for J; bases not matched to a gene: 13. CDR3 loop: CATWGQGFEEQYF. The CDR3 nucleotides read TGTGCCACGTGGGGACAGGGGTTCGAGGAGCAGTACTTC.

This clonotype was observed many times. The chain carries TRBV29-1 and TRBJ2-1, with 9 bases aligning to TRBD2. With 8 bases clipped from V and 7 bases from J, the junction kept 12 bases outside the gene matches. From germline, CDR1 is SQVTM and CDR2 ANQGSEA. The CDR3 consists of 14 residues. CDR3 sequence (DNA): TGCAGCTACGCGATGGTAGCGGGGGTGAATGAGCAGTTCTTC. Protein product: CSYAMVAGVNEQFF.

The rearrangement joins TRBV12-3 or TRBV12-4 to TRBJ2-6; D call uncertain. V was cut by 3 bases and J by 1 base, with 7 bases left in between. The CDR3 runs to 15 residues. The CDR3 protein is CASSFHPSGANVLTF. The CDR3 bases are TGTGCCAGCAGTTTTCATCCTTCTGGGGCCAACGTCCTGACTTTC.

The chain is built from TRBV5-1 and TRBJ2-7, with 10 positions matching TRBD1. There are 15 residues in the CDR3. CDR1 is SGHRS, CDR2 YFSETQ, per germline. V was clipped by 5 bases and J by 5 bases; unmatched bases: 10. DNA of the CDR3: TGCGCCAGCAGAATAAGCCGGGACAGGGGACACGAGCAGTACTTC. This gives the protein CASRISRDRGHEQYF. Filled out from reference TRBV5-1 and TRBJ2-7, the complete variable domain reads KAGVTQTPRYLIKTRGQQVTLSCSPISGHRSVSWYQQTPGQGLQFLFEYFSETQRNKGNFPGRFSGRQFSNSRSEMNVSTLELGDSALYLCASRISRDRGHEQYFGPGTRLTVT.

This clonotype appeared a few times. A much larger clone differs by one base, so this may be a read error. V is TRBV30 and J is TRBJ1-2, with D perhaps matching TRBD1 (5 bases). CDR1 is GTSNPN and CDR2 is SVGIG in the germline V gene (reference sequence). The CDR3 totals 15 residues. Here the CDR3 reads CAWGVGRQTNYGYTF. CDR3 DNA: TGTGCCTGGGGTGTTGGTAGACAGACAAACTATGGCTACACCTTC.

This clonotype has at least ten counts. This rearrangement joins TRBV12-3 or TRBV12-4 to TRBJ1-5; D call uncertain. This CDR3 contains 15 residues. Trimming shortened V by 0 bases and J by 10 bases, and 16 bases separated the two germline ends. The DNA for the CDR3 is TGTGCCAGCAGTTTAGCGGGAAGCGATATCGGACCCCAGCATTTT. It encodes CASSLAGSDIGPQHF.

This clonotype was seen ten or more times. J is TRBJ2-1 and V is TRBV7-2; tentatively, D is TRBD1 (5 bases). This CDR3 is built from 14 residues. V lost 3 bases, J lost 8 bases, and 14 bases lay in between. Looked up from germline, CDR1 is SGHTA and CDR2 is FQGNSA. CDR3: CASSFVGQGDEQFF. CDR3 coding DNA: TGTGCCAGCAGCTTCGTCGGCCAGGGCGATGAGCAGTTCTTC.

This clonotype was counted ten times or more. The V call is TRBV3-1, the J call TRBJ2-7; D remains unclear. Trimming cost V 0 bases and J 2 bases, with 5 bases left between them. Germline V CDR1 and CDR2: LGHDT, YNNKEL (reference sequence). The CDR3 totals 13 residues. The CDR3 loop is CASSQDPTYEQYF. The CDR3 DNA reads as TGTGCCAGCAGCCAAGACCCAACCTACGAGCAGTACTTC.

This sequence joins TRBV4-1 and TRBJ1-2; no definite D call. Germline V gene lookup returns CDR1 MGHRA and CDR2 YSYEKL. V gave up 0 bases and J gave up 0 bases, with 17 bases separating them. CDR3 size: 18 residues. CDR3 region: CASSQDLAGLATNYGYTF. In nucleotides, the CDR3 is TGCGCCAGCAGCCAAGATCTTGCAGGACTCGCAACTAACTATGGCTACACCTTC.

There are a few counts of this clonotype. Its ends do not fully match the called genes, so a read error is possible. The genes are TRBV14 and TRBJ1-6; the D is unclear. The germline V gene encodes CDR1 SGHDN and CDR2 FVKESK. CDR3 length: 15 residues. The CDR3 loop is CASSQEVQTNSPRHF. Written as DNA, the CDR3 is TGTGCCAGCAGCCAAGAAGTACAGACTAATTCACCCCGCCACTTT.

This clonotype was seen at least ten times. The chain employs TRBV7-2 and TRBJ1-1; possibly TRBD1 for D (5 bases). The length of the CDR3 is 13 residues. V gave up 4 bases and J gave up 11 bases, with 17 bases separating them. Germline CDR1 is SGHTA and CDR2 is FQGNSA. The chain's CDR3 is CASSSTGGPRAFF. The CDR3 region has the DNA TGTGCCAGCAGCTCCACCGGGGGACCGCGCGCTTTCTTT.

This clonotype was seen many times. The chain recombines TRBV15 with TRBJ2-2, with 7 bases aligning to TRBD1. Germline V lookup: CDR1 LNHNV, CDR2 YYDKDF (reference sequence). Trimming at V came to 4 bases and at J to 4 bases, leaving 6 bases not matched to a gene. This CDR3 has 15 amino acids. The CDR3: CATSTPRTGTGELFF. CDR3 DNA: TGTGCCACCAGCACCCCCCGGACAGGCACCGGGGAGCTGTTTTTT.

This chain joins TRBV20-1 and TRBJ2-3; D call uncertain. The CDR3 is 13 amino acids. V dropped 3 bases and J dropped 0 bases, with 7 bases sitting between them. In germline, CDR1 is DFQATT, CDR2 SNEGSKA (reference sequence). The CDR3 spells CSARPSSTDTQYF. The DNA of the CDR3 is TGCAGTGCTAGGCCCTCTAGCACAGATACGCAGTATTTT.

J is TRBJ2-2 and V is TRBV5-1, with D perhaps assigned TRBD1 or TRBD2 (6 bases each). This CDR3 is 14 amino acids long. V lost 7 bases and J lost 7, with 17 bases in between. Germline V gene sequence: CDR1 SGHRS, CDR2 YFSETQ. CDR3 residues: CASGPGASGGELFF. CDR3 coding DNA: TGCGCCAGCGGCCCGGGGGCGAGTGGCGGGGAGCTGTTTTTT.